This TCR beta chain was identified during a study of metastatic and nonmetastatic thyroid tumors. For the study at large: Where malignant and benign thyroid patients were concerned, repertoires were compared across blood and tumor or nodule tissue. Study-level points and caveats: It was reported that TCR beta diversity was significantly higher in malignant thyroid tumors than benign nodules, in blood and tumor.

Every patient underwent thyroid surgery untreated. Looked up from germline, CDR1 is SNHLY and CDR2 is FYNNEI. The ends lost 2 bases at V and 7 bases at J; junction bases unmatched: 10. CDR3 length: 15 amino acids. Of note for this clone: Its antigen is undetermined.

Original handling: Clinicopathological groups differed in CDR3, with these differences serving to build a distant-metastasis classifier for papillary thyroid cancer. TCRdb redid the clone calls on the PCR reads using MiXCR. These V and J calls are TCRdb output, not the study's own analysis. Altogether some 12,000 clones are present, roughly 21% being singletons, with the ten largest covering 14%. J is TRBJ2-7 and V is TRBV2; TRBD1 matches at 8 bases. The clonotype was recovered from a female donor with papillary thyroid cancer or a benign thyroid nodule (not recorded which). Some clones in this sample may be carry-over from other donors' samples. Sequenced material: adjacent normal tissue. The CDR3 is CASSENYRGSGEQYF. The CDR3 region has the DNA TGTGCCAGCAGTGAAAATTACAGGGGGTCTGGGGAGCAGTACTTC.